Below are 18 T cell receptor beta chains sequenced from a single sample in a study of CD8 T cells in ankylosing spondylitis. General observations from the study: What appeared characteristic of ankylosing spondylitis blood was a TCR beta motif of 7 or 8 highly homologous variants.

These receptors' antigens are unknown. TCRdb ran MiXCR on the 5' RACE reads and lists one entry per CDR3 protein. Of 400,000 or so distinct CDR3 sequences listed, roughly 26% were seen once; the top ten hold 0.89%. The source material was blood, either unsorted or a sorted T cell fraction (not recorded which). The receptors shown here come from a male donor with ankylosing spondylitis.

This clonotype was seen a handful of times. The rearrangement joins TRBV2 to TRBJ2-1; the match to TRBD2 covers 10 bases. Germline V gene sequence: CDR1 SNHLY, CDR2 FYNNEI. With 5 bases clipped from V and 3 bases from J, the junction kept 7 bases outside the gene matches. The CDR3 is 16 amino acids. CDR3 protein: CASSSPGLAFYNEQFF. CDR3 coding DNA: TGTGCCAGCAGTTCACCGGGACTAGCGTTCTACAATGAGCAGTTCTTC.

The chain combines TRBV4-2 with TRBJ2-7, with TRBD2 matching over 7 bases. Germline CDR1 and CDR2: LGHNA and YNFKEQ. CDR3 length equals 15 residues. The ends lost 1 base at V and 3 bases at J; junction bases unmatched: 6. The CDR3 loop reads CASSQVAGELYEQYF. In DNA, the CDR3 is TGTGCCAGCAGCCAAGTTGCGGGAGAGCTCTACGAGCAGTACTTC.

The rearrangement joins TRBV11-2 to TRBJ2-1; possible D gene TRBD1, 6 bases. Germline CDR1 SGHAT, CDR2 FQNNGV. This CDR3 contains 15 residues. The ends were cut back, 5 bases at V and 0 bases at J, with 11 bases in the middle. The CDR3 bases are TGTGCCAGCAGCCCCACAGGGATCTCCTACAATGAGCAGTTCTTC. Its protein product is CASSPTGISYNEQFF. Looking up the rest from reference TRBV11-2 and TRBJ2-1 gives the full variable domain: EAGVAQSPRYKIIEKRQSVAFWCNPISGHATLYWYQQILGQGPKLLIQFQNNGVVDDSQLPKDRFSAERLKGVDSTLKIQPAKLEDSAVYLCASSPTGISYNEQFFGPGTRLTVL.

The V gene is TRBV6-4, the J gene TRBJ2-1; weak D call: TRBD2 (6 bases). CDR1 is MRHNA, CDR2 SNTAGT, per germline. V lost 5 bases to trimming and J lost 0 bases, with 17 bases between them. This CDR3 has 17 amino acids. This CDR3 is CASSPISGPSSYNEQFF. DNA for the CDR3: TGTGCCAGCAGTCCCATTAGCGGTCCTAGCTCCTACAATGAGCAGTTCTTC.

The V gene is TRBV20-1, the J gene TRBJ2-1, with 7 bases lining up with TRBD2. CDR1 and CDR2 (germline): DFQATT, SNEGSKA (reference sequence). The CDR3 consists of 19 residues. The J segment lost 0 bases and the V segment lost 3 bases, leaving 17 bases of the junction unmatched. The DNA of the CDR3 is TGCAGTGCTAGGAGCCCCCCGGCTAGCGGACGAAGCTCCTACAATGAGCAGTTCTTC. Protein product: CSARSPPASGRSSYNEQFF.

The table lists this clonotype with a few counts. The rearrangement uses TRBV20-1 and TRBJ1-6; D unresolved. CDR3 size: 15 residues. The V gene lost 6 bases and the J gene lost 0 bases, with 12 bases spanning the gap. Germline V gives CDR1 DFQATT, CDR2 SNEGSKA (reference sequence). The CDR3, as DNA: TGCAGTGCCGTGGACTTTCGCTCCTATAATTCACCCCTCCACTTT. Protein sequence: CSAVDFRSYNSPLHF.

V gene TRBV6-2 or TRBV6-3 combines with J gene TRBJ2-1, with 11 positions matching TRBD2. Per germline, CDR1 MNHEY and CDR2 SVGEGT. The CDR3 is made up of 20 amino acids. Unmatched junction bases numbered 12, after V lost 2 bases and J lost 0 bases. The CDR3, as DNA: TGTGCCAGCAGTTACGAGGGATGGCTAGCGGGAGGTCACTCCTACAATGAGCAGTTCTTC. This sequence encodes CASSYEGWLAGGHSYNEQFF.

This clonotype was seen more than once but under ten times. V is TRBV2 and J is TRBJ2-3; D ambiguous. Germline V gives CDR1 SNHLY, CDR2 FYNNEI. CDR3 length: 12 residues. V lost 7 bases to trimming and J lost 6 bases, with 11 bases between them. The CDR3 spells CASIEVGDTQYF. CDR3 bases: TGTGCCAGCATCGAGGTCGGGGATACGCAGTATTTT.

In regard to this clonotype: Just one base apart from a much larger clone, this may be a read error. J is TRBJ1-4 and V is TRBV2, with D unresolved. The CDR3 totals 14 residues. Germline lookup yields CDR1 SNHLY and CDR2 FYNNEI. This CDR3 reads CASKSNMDNEILFF. CDR3 DNA: TGTGCCAGCAAGTCGAATATGGATAATGAAATACTGTTTTTT.

This clonotype has more than one count but fewer than ten. V and J are TRBV11-3 and TRBJ1-1; D unresolved. The CDR3 extends over 13 amino acids. CDR1 and CDR2 from the germline V gene are SGHNT and YENEEA. The germline V and J ends were trimmed by 4 bases and 1 base, with 7 bases remaining between them. The CDR3 loop is CASSYQQNTEAFF. CDR3 sequence (DNA): TGTGCCAGCAGCTATCAACAGAACACTGAAGCTTTCTTT.

V and J are TRBV5-6 and TRBJ2-1; D remains unclear. V was shortened by 0 bases and J by 6 bases, with 10 bases between the two germline ends. CDR3 length equals 14 residues. CDR1 is SGHDT, CDR2 YYEEEE, per germline. CDR3 coding DNA: TGTGCCAGCAGCTTGGCCGGTAGGCTCAATGAGCAGTTCTTC. Translating gives CASSLAGRLNEQFF.

The chain carries TRBV15 and TRBJ1-2; D remains unclear. V lost 4 bases and J 2 bases, leaving 8 bases between the germline ends. Germline assignment: CDR1 LNHNV and CDR2 YYDKDF (reference sequence). The CDR3 covers 13 residues. The CDR3 region is CATSIVQNYGYTF. CDR3 in DNA: TGTGCCACCAGCATTGTTCAAAACTATGGCTACACCTTC.

This clonotype was recorded a few times. The chain uses TRBV5-1 and TRBJ2-3; D is unresolved. Germline V CDR1 and CDR2: SGHRS, YFSETQ. V lost 6 bases and J lost 0, with 11 bases in between. The CDR3 length is 14 residues. For the CDR3, the DNA is TGCGCCAGCATGAGGCAGAGAAGCACAGATACGCAGTATTTT. This encodes CASMRQRSTDTQYF.

Only a few counts were recorded for this clonotype. J is TRBJ2-1 and V is TRBV29-1; 8 nucleotides align to TRBD1. CDR1 SQVTM and CDR2 ANQGSEA come from the germline V gene. V lost 7 bases and J lost 5; bases outside the gene matches: 7. CDR3 length: 13 residues. The CDR3, as DNA: TGCAGCGGGAGGGGCAGGGGGCACAATGAGCAGTTCTTC. Translation: CSGRGRGHNEQFF.

This rearrangement joins TRBV14 to TRBJ2-7; 9 bases map to TRBD2. Germline loops: CDR1 SGHDN, CDR2 FVKESK. J lost 7 bases, V lost 6 bases, and 7 bases had no gene match. The CDR3 contains 13 residues. CDR3 sequence: CASRRTSVEEQYV. The CDR3 DNA is TGTGCCAGCAGACGGACTAGCGTGGAGGAGCAGTACGTC.

The table lists this clonotype with a count of one. This chain links TRBV13 with TRBJ1-4, with no clear D. The CDR3 extends over 17 amino acids. V was trimmed by 5 bases and J by 7 bases, leaving 23 bases between them. Germline V gives CDR1 PRHDT, CDR2 FYEKMQ (reference sequence). The CDR3 bases are TGTGCCAGCAGCCTGAGAGGATCGACTTTTGCGGCTGAAAAACTGTTTTTT. Encoded protein: CASSLRGSTFAAEKLFF.

This clonotype was detected only a few times. J is TRBJ2-1 and V is TRBV20-1; 10 bases align to TRBD2. CDR1 and CDR2 from the germline V gene are DFQATT and SNEGSKA (reference sequence). The CDR3 covers 16 residues. V shed 3 bases and J 1 base; nucleotides not matched to a gene: 6. CDR3 sequence: CSASSTSGTSYNEQFF. The CDR3 coding sequence is TGCAGTGCTAGTTCAACTAGCGGGACGTCCTACAATGAGCAGTTCTTC.

This clonotype is labeled medium-sized. The V call is TRBV7-9, the J call TRBJ1-2, with 9 bases identical to TRBD1. Germline V lookup: CDR1 SEHNR, CDR2 FQNEAQ (reference sequence). V was pared by 4 bases and J by 4 bases, with 4 bases of the junction left unmatched. This CDR3 region has 14 residues. The DNA for the CDR3 is TGTGCCAGCAGCTCATGGGACAGGGTCTATGGCTACACCTTC. Translated, it gives CASSSWDRVYGYTF.